The 7 T cell receptor beta chains reported below all come from one sample, sequenced in a study of T cells expressing NK-cell markers. TCRdb reprocessed the 5' RACE reads and keeps a single row for each CDR3 protein, giving no DNA. Its listing shows under 600,000 distinct CDR3 sequences. Material for sequencing was blood T cells: a sorted CD56 or NKG2C T cell subset, CD4+ or CD8+ T cells, or bulk PBMC T cells (not recorded which). All receptors come from a woman aged 45-65 years in good health.

The V call is TRBV24-1, the J call TRBJ2-3; TCRdb gives TRBD2 as the D gene, but with no DNA this cannot be confirmed. The V gene's germline CDR1 is KGHDR and CDR2 SFDVKD. The CDR3 has 16 residues. The CDR3 reads CATSDLLGGRTDTQYF.

J is TRBJ2-3 and V is TRBV20-1; there is no DNA to check the TCRdb D call of TRBD2. Germline V gene lookup returns CDR1 DFQATT and CDR2 SNEGSKA (reference sequence). CDR3 length: 15 residues. CDR3 sequence reads: CSARDRLVFTDTQYF.

The chain recombines TRBV12-3 or TRBV12-4 with TRBJ1-4; TCRdb's D call of TRBD1 is untestable without DNA. The CDR3 has 14 residues. CDR3 in amino acids: CASSWGGPEEKLFF.

The chain employs TRBV15 and TRBJ2-7; with no DNA, the TCRdb D assignment of TRBD1 cannot be verified. Germline values: CDR1 LNHNV, CDR2 YYDKDF (reference sequence). This CDR3 is built from 17 residues. CDR3 sequence reads: CATSRDGTGGRSYEQYF.

The V gene is TRBV14, the J gene TRBJ2-5; TCRdb's D call of TRBD2 is untestable without DNA. The germline CDR1 and CDR2 sequences are SGHDN and FVKESK. CDR3 length: 17 residues. CDR3 sequence: CASSQDIGRGYQETQYF. Filled out from reference TRBV14 and TRBJ2-5, the complete variable domain reads EAGVTQFPSHSVIEKGQTVTLRCDPISGHDNLYWYRRVMGKEIKFLLHFVKESKQDESGMPNNRFLAERTGGTYSTLKVQPAELEDSGVYFCASSQDIGRGYQETQYFGPGTRLLVL.

This chain uses TRBV6-2 or TRBV6-3 with TRBJ2-7; TCRdb proposes TRBD1, but this gene call is untestable without DNA. Germline CDR1 and CDR2: MNHEY and SVGEGT. CDR3 size: 15 residues. The chain's CDR3 is CASSSLKGQGDEQYF.

The chain employs TRBV6-2 or TRBV6-3 and TRBJ2-1; TCRdb's D call, TRBD2, is unchecked because there is no DNA. Germline loops: CDR1 MNHEY, CDR2 SVGEGT. The CDR3 sequence is 16 residues long. The CDR3 sequence is CASSYYRGTSFNEQFF.